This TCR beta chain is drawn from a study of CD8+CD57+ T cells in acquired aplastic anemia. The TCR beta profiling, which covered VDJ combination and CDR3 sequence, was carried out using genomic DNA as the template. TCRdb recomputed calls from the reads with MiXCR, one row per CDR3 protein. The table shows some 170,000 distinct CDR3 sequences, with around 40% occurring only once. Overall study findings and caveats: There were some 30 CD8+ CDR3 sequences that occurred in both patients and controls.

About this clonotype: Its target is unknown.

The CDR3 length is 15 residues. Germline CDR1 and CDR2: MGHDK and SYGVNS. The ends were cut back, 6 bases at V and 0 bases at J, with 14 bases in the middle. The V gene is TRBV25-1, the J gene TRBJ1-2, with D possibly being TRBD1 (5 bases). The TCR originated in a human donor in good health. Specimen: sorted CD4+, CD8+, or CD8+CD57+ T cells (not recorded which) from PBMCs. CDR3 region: CASSFTGGTNYGYTF. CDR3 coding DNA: TGTGCCAGCAGCTTCACAGGAGGGACTAACTATGGCTACACCTTC.